Listed below are T cell receptor beta chains from one sample, sequenced in a study of T-cell memory formation after mild COVID-19. TCRdb reprocessed the 5' RACE reads with MiXCR, giving one entry per CDR3 protein. This table has 150,000 to 200,000 distinct CDR3 sequences, about 20% appearing once. The sequencing sample was made of PBMCs or a T cell subset sorted from them (not recorded which). The receptors derive from an adult woman who had mild COVID-19 (a few samples of this study predate the infection). Cell type and time point are not known. Each CDR3 is given with its conserved first and last residue.

TRBJ2-7,TRBV12-3/TRBV12-4,CAISVTGEEQYF
TRBJ2-7,TRBV11-2,CASSLGRLAGGLGYEQYF
TRBJ2-2,TRBV11-2,CASSLWGDTGELFF
TRBJ2-2,TRBV27,CASSFLAGVGTGELFF
TRBJ1-1,TRBV14,CASSPLGGYTEAFF
TRBJ1-2,TRBV12-3/TRBV12-4,CASRSDSRPYGYTF
TRBJ2-1,TRBV12-3/TRBV12-4,CASIIAGRYNEQFF
TRBJ1-4,TRBV7-2,CASSLEQGFNEKLFF
TRBJ2-7,TRBV5-1,CASSLESSGAYEQYF
TRBJ2-2,TRBV20-1,CSAPLTGELFF
TRBJ2-7,TRBV5-1,CASSLLTSSRGTYEQYF
TRBJ2-1,TRBV6-5,CASSYRWDRGLVDEQFF
TRBJ1-4,TRBV20-1,CSAKFGIEVFF
TRBJ2-4,TRBV4-3,CASSQGQGADIQYF
TRBJ1-2,TRBV7-8,CASSLVVWQGGEDGYTF
TRBJ2-5,TRBV27,CASGAGGETQYF
TRBJ2-7,TRBV7-9,CASSLSSGPYEQYF
TRBJ1-2,TRBV9,CASSAGPGDNGYTF
TRBJ2-3,TRBV7-2,CASSPTSGSLDTQYF
TRBJ2-7,TRBV3-1,CASSASQGLALHEQYF
TRBJ1-1,TRBV5-1,CASSLVGLPPTEAFF
TRBJ2-7,TRBV27,CASSLSGPPYEQYF
TRBJ1-2,TRBV7-3,CASSLYGGEGYTF
TRBJ2-2,TRBV6-2/TRBV6-3,CASSFPTSGSTGELFF
TRBJ1-5,TRBV27,CASSFGGGGNQPQHF
TRBJ2-7,TRBV6-5,CASSLGGFGYEQYF
TRBJ2-5,TRBV6-1,CASSEVHIETQYF
TRBJ2-4,TRBV7-2,CASSSYGGDIQYF
TRBJ1-1,TRBV7-9,CASSPGATEAFF
TRBJ2-5,TRBV6-5,CASRPWTSGVKETQYF
TRBJ2-3,TRBV7-2,CASSLEVGGGTDTQYF
TRBJ2-5,TRBV7-8,CASRMGEGVQETQYF
TRBJ2-7,TRBV7-2,CASSPPGRSYEQYF